This note documents a single T cell receptor (beta chain) sequence. What this receptor recognizes is not known. No clone much larger than this one lies a single base away; base qualities are absent. This entry belongs to a study of T cell responses to AZD1222 COVID-19 vaccine listed by TCRdb under 2021. The study in broad terms: A total of about 250 trial participants underwent TCR sequencing, of whom approximately 200 had received two doses of AZD1222 and 26 had received two doses of the MenACWY control vaccine. Enrollment into the trials was organized by age into subgroups of 18-55, 56-69 and 70-plus years, and those subgroups contained approximately 160, 26 and 62 TCR-sequenced participants, respectively. The paper's findings and limits, for the study overall: Spike-specific TCR breadth and depth rose significantly after two AZD1222 doses compared with day 0 and with MenACWY recipients. Most participants were white British and females outnumbered males, and the authors suggested that clonal diversity may have been underestimated. Reportedly, almost half of the unique spike-specific TCRs recognized epitopes lying outside the regions that are mutated in the B.1.351 and B.1.1.7 variants. Only five to seven AZD1222 recipients were SARS-CoV-2 seropositive at baseline, limiting conclusions about previously exposed vaccinees. In the small 56-69-year group, the increase in depth fell short of significance, most likely because of low power. CD4 TCRs associated with the vaccine covered the entire spike protein, and the dominant responses were in regions 160-218 and 743-854. Because no samples from the day 14 peak response were available, repertoires could be characterized only after the peak T cell response.

The germline V end is reduced by 0 bases and the J end by 12 bases; junction bases left unmatched: 14. The CDR3 contains 16 residues, cysteine and phenylalanine counted. The DNA shown is the 48-base CDR3, in frame from base 1. In the germline V gene (reference sequence), CDR1 corresponds to LNHNV and CDR2 to YYDKDF. The CDR3 regions of human TCRbeta chains were analyzed by immunosequencing. Per the source publication's procedure: TCRs in the repertoires were compared against a reference library of SARS-CoV-2-specific TCRs that had been generated with the MIRA antigen-specificity platform. Breadth was defined as the fraction of unique TCRs that were SARS-CoV-2-associated. Depth was defined as the fraction of total T cells that were SARS-CoV-2-associated. Using the MIRA data, each spike-specific TCR was mapped to the spike region that the TCR reacts to and placed in a CD4 or CD8 class. Log10-transformed breadth and depth values were compared by one-way ANOVA with Sidak's multiple comparisons tests. As stored in TCRdb, this immuneACCESS dataset retains in-frame rearrangements with V and J assigned. A fraction of the clones does not appear; measured against another copy, unresolved V genes explain less than half of the discrepancy, and the remainder lacks a known reason. V, J and clone size are those of that table, while D and trimming were read from the DNA. The sample table lists 120,000 or so clones, 88% of them with a count of one. About 19% of the sample belongs to the ten largest clones.

The time point label on this specimen signifies: baseline before first vaccination. The treatment or condition tag for this specimen amounts to: meningococcal conjugate vaccine given as trial control. Samples from vaccinated people were obtained from the UK trials COV001 and COV002, which included a single-blind randomized controlled phase 2/3 trial of AZD1222 (ChAdOx1 nCoV-19) in healthy adults. For TCRbeta chain sequencing, PBMC samples were collected from trial participants at day 0 and at day 28 after the second dose. This clonotype originated in an adult in good health. The chain employs TRBV15 and TRBJ2-1; 7 central nucleotides agree with TRBD2. The sequences come from peripheral blood, collected on day 0 of MenACWY control vaccination. For the CDR3, the sequence is CATSRDTGLAVYGQFF. The nucleotide sequence reads as follows: TGTGCCACCAGCAGAGATACTGGGCTAGCGGTTTATGGGCAGTTCTTC. Outside the CDR3, residues come from the reference TRBV15 and TRBJ2-1 proteins, so the full variable domain is: DAMVIQNPRYQVTQFGKPVTLSCSQTLNHNVMYWYQQKSSQAPKLLFHYYDKDFNNEADTPDNFQSRRPNTSFCFLDIRSPGLGDTAMYLCATSRDTGLAVYGQFFGPGTRLTVL.